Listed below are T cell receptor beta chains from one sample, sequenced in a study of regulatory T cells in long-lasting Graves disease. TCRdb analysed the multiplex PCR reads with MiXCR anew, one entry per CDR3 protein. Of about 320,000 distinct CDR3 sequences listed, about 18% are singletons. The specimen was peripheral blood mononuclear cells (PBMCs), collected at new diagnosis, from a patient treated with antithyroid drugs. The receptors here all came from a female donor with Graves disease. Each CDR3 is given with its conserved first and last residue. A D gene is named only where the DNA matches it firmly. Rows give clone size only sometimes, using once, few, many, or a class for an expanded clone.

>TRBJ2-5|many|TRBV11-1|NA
TGTGCCAGCAGCTACGGACAGATCCAAGAGACCCAGTACTTC
CASSYGQIQETQYF
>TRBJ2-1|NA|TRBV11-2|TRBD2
TGTGCCAGCAGCTTGGGGGTAGCTAGCGGGAACTTCAATGAGCAGTTCTTC
CASSLGVASGNFNEQFF
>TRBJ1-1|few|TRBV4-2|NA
TGTGCCAGCAGCCATTCTTCCCCCGGGGGTGAAGCTTTCTTT
CASSHSSPGGEAFF
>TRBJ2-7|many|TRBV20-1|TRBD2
TGCAGTGCAGAAGACCAAGCGGGAGGACTGGCCGAGCAGTACTTC
CSAEDQAGGLAEQYF
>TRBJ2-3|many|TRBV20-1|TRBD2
TGCAGTGCTAGAGATCCAGGGATTGTTTCTAGCGGGAGAGATACGCAGTATTTT
CSARDPGIVSSGRDTQYF
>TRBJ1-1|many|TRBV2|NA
TGTGCCAGCATCCCTAGGGAGGGTATGAACACTGAAGCTTTCTTT
CASIPREGMNTEAFF
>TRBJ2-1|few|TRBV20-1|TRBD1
TGCAGTGCTAGAGATTCAGGGGGCGCCTACAATGAGCAGTTCTTC
CSARDSGGAYNEQFF
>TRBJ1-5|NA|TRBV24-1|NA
TGTGCCACCAGTGATGGACAGCCCGCGGGGGGTAGCAATCAGCCCCAGCATTTT
CATSDGQPAGGSNQPQHF
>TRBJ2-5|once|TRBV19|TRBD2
TGTGCCAGTAGTACTCGGGGGGAAGAGACCCAGTACTTC
CASSTRGEETQYF
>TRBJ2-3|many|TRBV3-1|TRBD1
TGTGCCAGCAGCCAAGCGACAGGGGCTAGCACAGATACGCAGTATTTT
CASSQATGASTDTQYF
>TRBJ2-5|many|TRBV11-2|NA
TGTGCCAGCAGCTTAGACCGGGGCGGGGAGACCCAGTACTTC
CASSLDRGGETQYF
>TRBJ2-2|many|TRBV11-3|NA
TGTGCCAGCAGCTTAGTATCCGCCGGGGAGCTGTTTTTT
CASSLVSAGELFF
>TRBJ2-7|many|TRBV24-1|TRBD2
TGTGCCACCAGTGATCGTAGACTAGCGGGATCCTCTTCCTACGAGCAGTACTTC
CATSDRRLAGSSSYEQYF
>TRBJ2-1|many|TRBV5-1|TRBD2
TGCGCCAGCAGCTTGGACCTAGCGGGAGGACCGTTCTTC
CASSLDLAGGPFF
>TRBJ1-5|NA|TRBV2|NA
TGTGCCAGCAGTGACGGCGACTTCGATCAGCCCCAGCATTTT
CASSDGDFDQPQHF
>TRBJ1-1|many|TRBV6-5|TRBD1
TGTGCCAGCAGTTACACCCCGGGACAGGGGAGCAACACTGAAGCTTTCTTT
CASSYTPGQGSNTEAFF
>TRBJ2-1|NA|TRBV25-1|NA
TGTGCCAGCAGCAGACTAGAGGGAGATCAGGATGAGCAGTTCTTC
CASSRLEGDQDEQFF
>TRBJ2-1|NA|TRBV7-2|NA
TGTGCCAGCACCGGACGGGTAGGAGTACATGAGCAGTTCTTC
CASTGRVGVHEQFF
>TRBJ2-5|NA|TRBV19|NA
TGTGCCAGTAGTTCGGGGACTTCGTACCAAGAGACCCAGTACTTC
CASSSGTSYQETQYF
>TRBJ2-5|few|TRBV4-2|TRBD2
TGTGCCAGCAGCCAGAACCCAGTAGCGGGAGGGCCCCAAGAGACCCAGTACTTC
CASSQNPVAGGPQETQYF
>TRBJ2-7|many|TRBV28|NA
TGTGCCAGCAGTTTATACGGGCTCCCATGGCACTTC
CASSLYGLPWHF
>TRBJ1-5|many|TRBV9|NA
TGTGCCAGTACCCTCGAAGGCCCGGATAATCAGCCCCAGCATTTT
CASTLEGPDNQPQHF
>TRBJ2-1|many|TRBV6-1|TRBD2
TGTGCCAGCAGTGAAGAGCTCTGGCGGGAGTATGAGCAGTTCTTC
CASSEELWREYEQFF
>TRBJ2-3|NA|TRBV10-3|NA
TGTGCCATCAGTCTCAACACAGATACGCAGTATTTT
CAISLNTDTQYF
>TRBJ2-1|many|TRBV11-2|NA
TGTGCCAGCAGCTTAGATGTTGGAAGGTACAATGAGCAGTTCTTC
CASSLDVGRYNEQFF
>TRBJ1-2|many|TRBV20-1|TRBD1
TGCAGTGCACATACAGGGGTCGCCTATGGCTACACCTTC
CSAHTGVAYGYTF
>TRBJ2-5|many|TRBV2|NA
TGTGCCAGATCTGCGAAGACCCAGTACTTC
CARSAKTQYF
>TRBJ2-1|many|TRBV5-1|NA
TGCGCCAGCAGCCCCGGCCAGGGTGAGCAGTTCTTC
CASSPGQGEQFF
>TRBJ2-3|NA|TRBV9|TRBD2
TGTGCCAGCAGCCAGGGACTAGCGGGAGGGGTAGATACGCAGTATTTT
CASSQGLAGGVDTQYF
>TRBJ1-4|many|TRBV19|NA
TGTGCCAGTAGTATGGGAGGAACTCAGGGCCATGCCTGGGAAAAACTGTTTTTT
CASSMGGTQGHAWEKLFF
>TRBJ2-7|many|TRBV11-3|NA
TGTGCCAGCAGCTTAGACGGGGCGCGCGAGCAGTACTTC
CASSLDGAREQYF
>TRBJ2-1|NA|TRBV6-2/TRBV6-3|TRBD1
TGTGCCAGCAGTGACCAGTTCTGGGACAGGGACGTCAATGAGCAGTTCTTC
CASSDQFWDRDVNEQFF
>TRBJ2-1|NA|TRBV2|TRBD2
TGTGCCAGCAGCGGCTCTAGCGGGAACTTCAATGAGCAGTTCTTC
CASSGSSGNFNEQFF
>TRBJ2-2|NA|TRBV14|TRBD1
TGTGCCAGCAGCCAAGACCGAACCGGGACAGGAAACACCGGGGAGCTGTTTTTT
CASSQDRTGTGNTGELFF
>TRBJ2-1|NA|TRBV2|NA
TGTGCCAGCAGTGAAGCGCTTCGCGACTATCAGCAGTTCTTC
CASSEALRDYQQFF
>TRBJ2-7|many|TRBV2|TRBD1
TGTGCCAGCAGTATCGGACAGGGGGTAACCTACGAGCAGTACTTC
CASSIGQGVTYEQYF
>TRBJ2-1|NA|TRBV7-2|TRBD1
TGTGCCAGCAGCCGGGACAGGTCCCGCTCCTACAATGAGCAGTTCTTC
CASSRDRSRSYNEQFF
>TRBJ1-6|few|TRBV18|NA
TGTGCCAGCTCACCAGGGGATCGAAGCTCCTATAATTCACCCCTCCACTTT
CASSPGDRSSYNSPLHF
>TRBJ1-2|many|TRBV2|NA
TGTGCCAGCAGTGGCGGATCGGTCTCGGACTACACCTTC
CASSGGSVSDYTF
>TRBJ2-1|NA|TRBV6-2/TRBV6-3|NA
TGTGCCAGCAGTGCAGAGGGGTCGGTATACAATGAGCAGTTCTTC
CASSAEGSVYNEQFF
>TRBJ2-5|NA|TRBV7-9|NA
TGTGCCAGCAGCTTGGGTCCCGATGGGGAGACCCAGTACTTC
CASSLGPDGETQYF
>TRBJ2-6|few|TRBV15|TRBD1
TGTGCCACCAGCGAACGGACAGGCTCTGGGGCCAACGTCCTGACTTTC
CATSERTGSGANVLTF
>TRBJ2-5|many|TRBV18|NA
TGTGCCAGCTCACCACCGTCGGCGGGGCAAGAGACCCAGTACTTC
CASSPPSAGQETQYF
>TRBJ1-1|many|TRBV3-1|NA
TGTGCCAGCAGCCAAGGTTTACGGGGCTCGAACACTGAAGCTTTCTTT
CASSQGLRGSNTEAFF
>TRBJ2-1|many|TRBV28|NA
TGTGCCAGCACCCCCCCACGGGGGCGCGAGGCGTCCTACAATGAGCAGTTCTTC
CASTPPRGREASYNEQFF
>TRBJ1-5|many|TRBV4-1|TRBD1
TGCGCCAGCAGCCATCCGCTGGACAGGGTAGTTCAGCCCCAGCATTTT
CASSHPLDRVVQPQHF